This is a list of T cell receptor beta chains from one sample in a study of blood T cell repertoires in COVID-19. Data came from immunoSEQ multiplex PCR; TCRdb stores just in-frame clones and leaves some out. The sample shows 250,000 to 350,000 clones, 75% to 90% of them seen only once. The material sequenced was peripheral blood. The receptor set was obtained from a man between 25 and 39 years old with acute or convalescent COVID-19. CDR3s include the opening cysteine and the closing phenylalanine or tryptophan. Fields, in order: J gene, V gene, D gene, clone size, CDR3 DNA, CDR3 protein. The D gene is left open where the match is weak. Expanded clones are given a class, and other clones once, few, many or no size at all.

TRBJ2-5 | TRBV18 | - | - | TGTGCCAGCTCACCAAGGCAGGGCTACTCCCAAGAGACCCAGTACTTC | CASSPRQGYSQETQYF
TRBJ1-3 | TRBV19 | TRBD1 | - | TGTGCCAGTATAGCACAGGGGTTTTCTGGAAACACCATATATTTT | CASIAQGFSGNTIYF
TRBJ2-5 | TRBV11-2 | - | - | TGTGCCAGCAGCTTCGGGGTAGAGACCCAGTACTTC | CASSFGVETQYF
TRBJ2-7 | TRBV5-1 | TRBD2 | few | TGCGCCAGCAGCGCTCACTACCTTAGCGGGAAGGCCTACGAGCAGTACTTC | CASSAHYLSGKAYEQYF
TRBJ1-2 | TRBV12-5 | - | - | TGTGCTAGTGGTTTGGTACTTAACGAAAACTATGGCTACACCTTC | CASGLVLNENYGYTF
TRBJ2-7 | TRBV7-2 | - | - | TGTGCCAGCAGCTTAGTGGCGGCACCAGCCTACGAGCAGTACTTC | CASSLVAAPAYEQYF
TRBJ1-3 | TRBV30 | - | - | TGTGCCTGGGCCTACCCCTCTGGAAACACCATATATTTT | CAWAYPSGNTIYF
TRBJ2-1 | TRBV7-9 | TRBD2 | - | TGTGCCAGCAGCCGTCTAGCGGGAGCGGGGAATGAGCAGTTCTTC | CASSRLAGAGNEQFF
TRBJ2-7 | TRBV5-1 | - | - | TGCGCCAGCAGCTTGGGAGGCGGCCCGACCTACGAGCAGTACTTC | CASSLGGGPTYEQYF
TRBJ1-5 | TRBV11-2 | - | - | TGTGCCAGCAGCTTAGATTGGGGCGCGGGCAATCAGCCCCAGCATTTT | CASSLDWGAGNQPQHF
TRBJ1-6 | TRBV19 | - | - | TGTGCCAGTAGTCCCGACAGGTTCGGGATATATAATTCACCCCTCCACTTT | CASSPDRFGIYNSPLHF
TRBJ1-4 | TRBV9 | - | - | TGTGCCAGCAGCGCTCGTCCTAATGAAAAACTGTTTTTT | CASSARPNEKLFF
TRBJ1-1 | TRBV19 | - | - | TGTGCCAGTAGAGGCTTTGGACAGTCGAACACTGAAGCTTTCTTT | CASRGFGQSNTEAFF
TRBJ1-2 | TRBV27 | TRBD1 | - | TGTGCCAGCAGTTCAACAGGGGGTAGCTATGGCTACACCTTC | CASSSTGGSYGYTF
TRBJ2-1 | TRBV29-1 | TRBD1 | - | TGCAGCCTCCAGGGACAGGGGGCCAATGAGCAGTTCTTC | CSLQGQGANEQFF
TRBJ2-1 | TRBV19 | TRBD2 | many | TGTGCCAGTAGCCCTAGCGGGGGATCCTACAATGAGCAGTTCTTC | CASSPSGGSYNEQFF
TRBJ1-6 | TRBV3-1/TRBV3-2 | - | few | TGTGCCAGCAGCCTCAAACAGGTTTCACCCCTCCACTTT | CASSLKQVSPLHF
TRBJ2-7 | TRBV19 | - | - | TGTGCCAGTATATCGAGCTCCTACGAGCAGTACTTC | CASISSSYEQYF
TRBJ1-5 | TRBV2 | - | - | TGTGCCAGCAGCGTTCAGGGTCTAACTAATCAGCCCCAGCATTTT | CASSVQGLTNQPQHF
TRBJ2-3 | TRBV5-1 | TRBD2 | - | TGCGCCAGCAGCCCTAGACTAGCGGGGAGCACAGATACGCAGTATTTT | CASSPRLAGSTDTQYF
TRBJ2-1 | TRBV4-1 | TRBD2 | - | TGCGCCAGCAGCCAGAATGGACTAGCGGGAACTGAGCAGTTCTTC | CASSQNGLAGTEQFF
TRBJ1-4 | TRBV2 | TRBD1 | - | TGTGCCAGCACCCTGACAGGGGGCAATGAAAAACTGTTTTTT | CASTLTGGNEKLFF
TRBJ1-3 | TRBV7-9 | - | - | TGTGCCAGCACCGACAGGACCTCCTATGGAAACACCATATATTTT | CASTDRTSYGNTIYF
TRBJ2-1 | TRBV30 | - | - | TGTGCCTGGAGTGCGCAGGCTAATGAACAGTTCTTC | CAWSAQANEQFF
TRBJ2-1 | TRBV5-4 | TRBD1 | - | TGTGCCAGCAGCTTGGGACAGGGAGCCTACAATGAGCAGTTCTTC | CASSLGQGAYNEQFF
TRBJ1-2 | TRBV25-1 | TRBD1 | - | TGTGCCAGCAGTGATCCAGGGGGTGCGGGGAGAGATGGCTACACCTTC | CASSDPGGAGRDGYTF
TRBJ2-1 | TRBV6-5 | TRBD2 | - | TGTGCCAGCAGTAGCGGGAGTGGTAATGAGCAGTTCTTC | CASSSGSGNEQFF
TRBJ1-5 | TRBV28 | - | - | TGTGCCAGCAGTTTTTTAGCTCCCCAGCCCCAGCATTTT | CASSFLAPQPQHF
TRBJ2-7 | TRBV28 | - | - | TGTGCCAGCAGCCTACTTATCTCCTACGAGCAGTACTTC | CASSLLISYEQYF
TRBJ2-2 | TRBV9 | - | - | TGTGCCAGCAGCGTAGCTACAGGAACCGGGGAGCTGTTTTTT | CASSVATGTGELFF
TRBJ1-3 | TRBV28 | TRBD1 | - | TGTGCCAGCAGTACAGGGGGTTTGAACACCATATATTTT | CASSTGGLNTIYF
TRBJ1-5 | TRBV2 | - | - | TGTGCCAGCAGTGCTCAGGGGTTGGGCAATCAGCCCCAGCATTTT | CASSAQGLGNQPQHF
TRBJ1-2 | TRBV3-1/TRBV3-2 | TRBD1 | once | TGTGCCAGCAGCCCGGACAGGACTTATGGCTACACCTTC | CASSPDRTYGYTF
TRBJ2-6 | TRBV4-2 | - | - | TGTGCCAGCAGCCAAGTCATAGCTGGGGCCAACGTCCTGACTTTC | CASSQVIAGANVLTF
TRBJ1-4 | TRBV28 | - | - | TGTGCCAGCAGTGTTCAGTCTGAACTGTTTTTT | CASSVQSELFF
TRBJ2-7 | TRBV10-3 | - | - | TGTGCCATCAGTGATCGACACAGCTCCTACGAGCAGTACTTC | CAISDRHSSYEQYF
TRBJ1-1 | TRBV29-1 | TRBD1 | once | TGCAGCGGAACAAAACAGGGGGCGAACACTGAAGCTTTCTTT | CSGTKQGANTEAFF
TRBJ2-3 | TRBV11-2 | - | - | TGTGCCAGCAGCGCAGCGACCGATGGTACGCAGTATTTT | CASSAATDGTQYF
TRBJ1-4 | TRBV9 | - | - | TGTGCCAGCAGCGTGGGGATTTCGGGGGAAAAACTGTTTTTT | CASSVGISGEKLFF
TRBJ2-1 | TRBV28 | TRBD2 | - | TGTGCCACTAGGGGGTCGAGCGGGAGCCCGGATTTTCCTGAGCAGTTCTTC | CATRGSSGSPDFPEQFF
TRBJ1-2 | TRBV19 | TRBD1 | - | TGTGCCAGTAGTGCCCGACAGGGAGCCGATGGCTACACCTTC | CASSARQGADGYTF
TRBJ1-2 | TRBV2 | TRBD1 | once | TGTGCCAGCAGTGAAGGGTCAGGGGGCTCTGGCTACACCTTC | CASSEGSGGSGYTF